This TCR beta chain was observed in a study of cytomegalovirus exposure and HLA in healthy donors. Study summary: Roughly 77 million unique TCRs from HLA-typed donors made up an early data release.

Study results and limitations: Researchers reported in a later analysis that a missense DCLRE1C variant was tied to TCR beta V- and J-gene trimming. Later analysis reportedly placed an Asian-associated ancestry cluster below the roughly 700-donor mean in N-insertions. In vitro checks showed that a few CMV-associated chains really do target CMV antigens.

The CDR3 contains 15 residues. The V gene's germline CDR1 is SGHNT and CDR2 YYREEE (reference sequence). V was trimmed by 0 bases and J by 7 bases, leaving 14 bases between them. On this clone itself: What it binds is unknown.

The PCR made use of 60 Vbeta and 13 Jbeta primers. The table came from immunoSEQ multiplex PCR; TCRdb's copy has only in-frame clones and leaves some out. The sample's table shows some 72,000 clones. This receptor was taken from a man aged 35 to 55 in good health and CMV-seronegative. Sequencing was done on a sample of PBMCs. V and J are TRBV5-4 and TRBJ2-1, with a weak D call TRBD2 (7 bases). CDR3 region: CASSLEGGVRNEQFF. The CDR3 DNA reads TGTGCCAGCAGCTTGGAGGGGGGGGTCCGAAATGAGCAGTTCTTC.